This T cell receptor beta chain was found in a study of control samples from healthy donors and cancer patients. Clones were read by immunoSEQ multiplex PCR, and TCRdb kept only the in-frame ones, dropping some. The data contain around 120,000 clones, roughly 84% of them singletons. In germline, CDR1 is SGHAT, CDR2 FQNNGV. The CDR3 extends over 16 amino acids. Unmatched junction bases numbered 17, after V lost 5 bases and J lost 13 bases. The rearrangement links TRBV11-2 to TRBJ1-6, with TRBD1 matching over 7 bases. Material for sequencing was blood. The clonotype was recovered from a man aged 35-49 years in good health. The chain's CDR3 is CASSPKAGGNLPPLHF. In nucleotides, the CDR3 is TGTGCCAGCAGCCCTAAGGCAGGGGGAAACTTGCCGCCCCTCCACTTT. The full variable domain, rest sourced from reference TRBV11-2 and TRBJ1-6, is EAGVAQSPRYKIIEKRQSVAFWCNPISGHATLYWYQQILGQGPKLLIQFQNNGVVDDSQLPKDRFSAERLKGVDSTLKIQPAKLEDSAVYLCASSPKAGGNLPPLHFGNGTRLTVT.